This is a list of T cell receptor beta chains from one sample in a study of T cell repertoires in cytomegalovirus infection. Each CDR3 protein is one row after TCRdb ran MiXCR on the reads. The sample contains about 310,000 distinct CDR3 sequences, roughly 15% of which appear only once. Sequencing was performed on PBMCs. The receptors here all came from a human donor in good health (CMV status not recorded). Some clones in this sample may be carry-over from other donors' samples. The CDR3 runs from the conserved cysteine through the conserved F or W. The D gene is left open where the match is weak. Clone size is shown for a subset of rows, as once, few, many or a class of expanded clone.

>many|15|TRBJ2-5|TRBV7-2|TRBD2
TGTGCCAGCAGCTTAGGGGGGGGGGACCAAGAGACCCAGTACTTC
CASSLGGGDQETQYF
>-|16|TRBJ2-5|TRBV4-1|-
TGCGCCAGCAGCCAAGATCTTCTTTGGAATCAAGAGACCCAGTACTTC
CASSQDLLWNQETQYF
>-|15|TRBJ2-7|TRBV10-3|-
TGTGCCATCAGTAAACTCCGGGACCCGCCATACGAGCAGTACTTC
CAISKLRDPPYEQYF
>few|15|TRBJ1-5|TRBV20-1|-
TGCAGTGCTAGTCGTGCTAGCCTGAGCAATCAGCCCCAGCATTTT
CSASRASLSNQPQHF
>-|13|TRBJ2-1|TRBV27|-
TGTGCCAGCAGACAGAAATCCTACAATGAGCAGTTCTTC
CASRQKSYNEQFF
>many|17|TRBJ1-1|TRBV4-2|-
TGTGCCAGCAGCCAAGTATTGCGTGGGCCTCTTGGCACTGAAGCTTTCTTT
CASSQVLRGPLGTEAFF
>many|16|TRBJ2-1|TRBV6-6|-
TGTGCCAGCAGTTACTCGGGAGAAATCCCCTACAATGAGCAGTTCTTC
CASSYSGEIPYNEQFF
>-|16|TRBJ2-2|TRBV4-3|-
TGCGCCAGCAGCCAAGATCCCTCGGGTCCGACCGGGGAGCTGTTTTTT
CASSQDPSGPTGELFF
>-|15|TRBJ2-7|TRBV10-3|-
TGTGCCATCAGCGAGAACCGGGACGGCACCTACGAGCAGTACTTC
CAISENRDGTYEQYF
>-|14|TRBJ1-5|TRBV20-1|-
TGCAGTGCTAGTCGGGGTGACGGGTTCCAGCCCCAGCATTTT
CSASRGDGFQPQHF
>-|16|TRBJ2-2|TRBV7-6|-
TGTGCCAGCAGCTTAGCGGCAGAACTGAACACCGGGGAGCTGTTTTTT
CASSLAAELNTGELFF
>-|15|TRBJ2-6|TRBV6-6|-
TGTGCCAGCGAGTCTGGGATCTCTGGGGCCAACGTCCTGACTTTC
CASESGISGANVLTF
>many|15|TRBJ1-4|TRBV2|-
TGTGCCAGCAGCCAACAGGGAGCAACTAATGAAAAACTGTTTTTT
CASSQQGATNEKLFF
>many|13|TRBJ1-1|TRBV7-9|-
TGTGCCAGCAGCTTAGGTACGAGCACTGAAGCTTTCTTT
CASSLGTSTEAFF
>few|16|TRBJ2-5|TRBV13|TRBD2
TGTGCCAGCAGCTTAGGGCCCGGCGGGGGGATAGAGACCCAGTACTTC
CASSLGPGGGIETQYF
>few|15|TRBJ2-5|TRBV6-5|-
TGTGCCAGCAGTTACGGGCCGATTCCCGCAGAGACCCAGTACTTC
CASSYGPIPAETQYF
>few|12|TRBJ1-6|TRBV28|TRBD1
TGTGCCAGCTTAGCAGGGGGTCGTCCCCTCCACTTT
CASLAGGRPLHF
>many|13|TRBJ2-1|TRBV27|TRBD1
TGTGCCAGCCGCCGGACAGGGGGCAATGAGCAGTTCTTC
CASRRTGGNEQFF
>-|15|TRBJ2-3|TRBV7-9|TRBD2
TGTGCCAGCACCCCAGGGGCGGGAGGTACAGATACGCAGTATTTT
CASTPGAGGTDTQYF
>-|12|TRBJ2-3|TRBV20-1|-
TGCAGTGCTAGAGGATTCACAGATACGCAGTATTTT
CSARGFTDTQYF
>few|14|TRBJ1-5|TRBV5-5|-
TGTGCCAGCAGCTTGCCGGGTACCAATCAGCCCCAGCATTTT
CASSLPGTNQPQHF
>-|16|TRBJ2-1|TRBV4-2|TRBD2
TGTGCCAGCAGCCAACCGGCTAGCGGGGGGATCAATGAGCAGTTCTTC
CASSQPASGGINEQFF
>-|16|TRBJ2-7|TRBV3-1|-
TGTGCCAGCAGTCCTACCCCGGGGGCAGTTGGGTTCGAGCAGTACTTC
CASSPTPGAVGFEQYF
>many|15|TRBJ2-5|TRBV7-2|TRBD2
TGTGCCAGCAGCCCCTATGGGGGGAGGGTCGAAACCCAGTACTTC
CASSPYGGRVETQYF
>many|15|TRBJ2-2|TRBV6-2/TRBV6-3|-
TGTGCCAGCAGTTACGAAGGGTTCTTCACCGGGGAGCTGTTTTTT
CASSYEGFFTGELFF
>few|14|TRBJ2-7|TRBV19|-
TGTGCCAGTAGTATATCCGTAACTGGGGACGAGCAGTACTTC
CASSISVTGDEQYF